Each of the 31 T cell receptor beta chains below was sequenced from the same sample in a study of T-cell memory formation after mild COVID-19. A single record per CDR3 protein comes from TCRdb applying MiXCR to the 5' RACE reads. The repertoire holds more than 250,000 distinct CDR3 sequences, with roughly 15% as singletons. Sequenced material: PBMCs or a T cell subset sorted from them (not recorded which). These receptors all come from a man aged 18 to 29 who had mild COVID-19 (a few samples of this study predate the infection). Cell type and time point are not known.

This clonotype was observed a few times. The chain uses TRBV7-8 and TRBJ2-1; perhaps TRBD2 as D (5 bases). The CDR3 is made up of 13 amino acids. Looked up from germline, CDR1 is SGHVS and CDR2 is FQNEAQ. V dropped 4 bases and J dropped 7 bases, with 11 bases sitting between them. CDR3 region: CASSWGDPNEQFF. In DNA, the CDR3 is TGTGCCAGCAGCTGGGGAGATCCGAATGAGCAGTTCTTC.

CDR3 sequence (DNA): TGTGCCATCAGTGGCGCGAGGGGAGCCACAGATACGCAGTATTTT. Amino acid sequence: CAISGARGATDTQYF. The rearrangement uses TRBV10-3 and TRBJ2-3; D tentatively reads TRBD1 or TRBD2 (5 bases each). This CDR3 region has 15 residues. Trimming took off 4 bases at V and 2 bases at J, with 13 bases between the two ends. Per the germline V gene, CDR1 is ENHRY and CDR2 is SYGVKD.

This clonotype has only a few counts. This sequence joins TRBV5-1 and TRBJ1-6; tentative D call: TRBD1 (6 bases). The CDR3 sequence is 15 residues long. V was trimmed by 0 bases and J by 7 bases, leaving 11 bases between them. Germline V gene sequence: CDR1 SGHRS, CDR2 YFSETQ. The CDR3 reads CASSLGGAQNSPLHF. In DNA, the CDR3 is TGCGCCAGCAGCTTGGGGGGGGCGCAGAATTCACCCCTCCACTTT. The variable domain in full, with the rest retrieved from reference TRBV5-1 and TRBJ1-6, is KAGVTQTPRYLIKTRGQQVTLSCSPISGHRSVSWYQQTPGQGLQFLFEYFSETQRNKGNFPGRFSGRQFSNSRSEMNVSTLELGDSALYLCASSLGGAQNSPLHFGNGTRLTVT.

This clonotype has a handful of counts. The CDR3 DNA is TGTGCCAGCAGCCAGACGCGGTCGGAGGCAAACATTCAGTACTTC. Translated: CASSQTRSEANIQYF. The chain couples TRBV7-8 to TRBJ2-4; D possibly corresponds to TRBD2 (5 bases). The CDR3 runs to 15 residues. Germline V gives CDR1 SGHVS, CDR2 FQNEAQ. V was shortened by 5 bases and J by 6 bases, with 17 bases between the two germline ends.

A few counts support this clonotype. The chain joins TRBV10-1 to TRBJ2-5; TRBD2 matches at 9 bases. Germline V lookup: CDR1 WNHNN, CDR2 SYGVQD (reference sequence). The ends lost 2 bases at V and 1 base at J; junction bases unmatched: 5. The CDR3 covers 16 residues. The chain's CDR3 is CASSEAAGGLQETQYF. For the CDR3, the DNA is TGCGCCAGCAGTGAGGCAGCGGGGGGCCTCCAAGAGACCCAGTACTTC.

This clonotype was seen a few times. The V gene is TRBV3-1, the J gene TRBJ1-5, with no clear D. The CDR3 is 13 residues long. Trimming left V 1 base short and J 5 bases short, with 6 bases between. Germline V gives CDR1 LGHDT, CDR2 YNNKEL (reference sequence). The CDR3 reads CASSQGLYQPQHF. The CDR3 DNA follows: TGTGCCAGCAGCCAAGGATTGTATCAGCCCCAGCATTTT.

The chain carries TRBV5-4 and TRBJ2-3; 7 nucleotides match TRBD2. The CDR3 is made up of 17 amino acids. Germline V lookup: CDR1 SGHNT, CDR2 YYREEE (reference sequence). The V gene end was trimmed by 3 bases and the J gene end by 0 bases; junction bases not matched to a gene: 10. The CDR3 sequence: CASSWGSGRGSTDTQYF. DNA for the CDR3: TGTGCCAGCAGCTGGGGGTCGGGGCGGGGGAGCACAGATACGCAGTATTTT.

This clonotype occurred a few times. The J gene is TRBJ1-4, the V gene TRBV30, with D hard to call. The CDR3 is 13 amino acids. Trimming removed 2 bases at V and 7 bases at J, with 11 bases between. Germline V lookup: CDR1 GTSNPN, CDR2 SVGIG (reference sequence). The CDR3 sequence: CAWSIPHGEKLFF. The CDR3 region has the DNA TGTGCCTGGAGTATCCCCCACGGTGAAAAACTGTTTTTT.

The CDR3 nucleotides are TGTGCCATCCGATTCAGCTCCTACAATGAGCAGTTCTTC. Translation gives CAIRFSSYNEQFF. The J gene is TRBJ2-1, the V gene TRBV12-3 or TRBV12-4; the D is unclear. V was cut by 10 bases and J by 0 bases, with 10 bases left in between. The CDR3 has 13 amino acids.

This clonotype has more than one count but fewer than ten. V and J are TRBV6-5 and TRBJ1-3; D may be TRBD1 (6 bases). The CDR3 covers 18 residues. V was clipped by 7 bases and J by 0 bases, with 22 bases between them. Per germline, CDR1 MNHEY and CDR2 SVGAGI. CDR3 sequence reads: CASIPDSAGAFSGNTIYF. CDR3 bases: TGTGCCAGCATCCCAGATTCGGCAGGGGCTTTCTCTGGAAACACCATATATTTT.

A few counts support this clonotype. The CDR3 nucleotides read TGTGCCAGCAGTTTCGGGACAGGGTTCTCCGGGGAGCTGTTTTTT. Amino acid sequence: CASSFGTGFSGELFF. The V and J genes are TRBV6-6 and TRBJ2-2, with TRBD1 matching 9 bases. CDR1 and CDR2 from the germline V gene are MNHNY and SVGAGI (reference sequence). This CDR3 region has 15 residues. V dropped 4 bases and J dropped 6; count of bases not matched to a gene: 6.

This clonotype was counted only a few times. The chain is built from TRBV5-1 and TRBJ2-2; D is possibly TRBD1 (6 bases). V dropped 5 bases and J dropped 0 bases, with 14 bases sitting between them. The CDR3 runs 16 residues. Looked up from germline, CDR1 is SGHRS and CDR2 is YFSETQ. The CDR3 loop reads CASRPPGQANTGELFF. CDR3 coding DNA: TGCGCCAGCAGACCTCCGGGACAAGCGAACACCGGGGAGCTGTTTTTT.

This clonotype has only a few counts. V usage is TRBV7-9 and J usage is TRBJ2-1; 10 bases line up with TRBD1. V was pared by 2 bases and J by 7 bases, with 8 bases of the junction left unmatched. The CDR3 contains 16 residues. Germline-derived CDR1 and CDR2 are SEHNR and FQNEAQ (reference sequence). As DNA, the CDR3 is TGTGCCAGCAGCTTACCCCGCGGGACAGGGGTAAATGAGCAGTTCTTC. Translation gives CASSLPRGTGVNEQFF.

This clonotype was recorded a few times. This may arise from a read error, as a much more abundant clone is one base away. The chain links TRBV4-3 to TRBJ2-7, with D possibly called TRBD1 or TRBD2 (5 bases each). The V gene lost 0 bases and the J gene lost 4 bases, with 19 bases spanning the gap. There are 17 residues in the CDR3. CDR1 LGHNA and CDR2 YSLEER come from the germline V gene. The CDR3 reads CASSQDRIGGSGYEQYF. Here the CDR3 DNA reads TGCGCCAGCAGCCAAGATCGGATTGGGGGATCGGGGTACGAGCAGTACTTC.

The sample holds a few counts of this clonotype. The genes are TRBV5-1 and TRBJ2-5; D perhaps matches TRBD1 (5 bases). V was clipped by 4 bases and J by 0 bases, with 10 bases between them. This CDR3 comprises 14 residues. Germline lookup yields CDR1 SGHRS and CDR2 YFSETQ. The CDR3, as DNA: TGCGCCAGCAGCATATCAGGGTACCAAGAGACCCAGTACTTC. Amino acids: CASSISGYQETQYF.

The rearrangement links TRBV7-9 to TRBJ1-4; possibly TRBD1 for D (5 bases). This CDR3 is 16 amino acids long. Germline loops: CDR1 SEHNR, CDR2 FQNEAQ (reference sequence). V shed 5 bases and J shed 4 bases, with 17 bases lying between them. CDR3 coding DNA: TGTGCCAGCAGCCCTCCGGCAGGGACGGTTAATGAAAAACTGTTTTTT. Its protein is CASSPPAGTVNEKLFF.

This clonotype was detected ten times or more. The chain links TRBV12-3 or TRBV12-4 to TRBJ2-5, with 8 bases aligning to TRBD2. V lost 7 bases and J lost 5; bases outside the gene matches: 6. This CDR3 region has 13 residues. CDR3 sequence reads: CASNRASGETQYF. The DNA for the CDR3 is TGTGCCAGCAACAGGGCTAGCGGGGAGACCCAGTACTTC.

This chain connects TRBV9 to TRBJ2-1, with a weak D call TRBD1 (6 bases). V was shortened by 0 bases and J by 7 bases, with 11 bases between the two germline ends. Germline CDR1 reads SGDLS; CDR2 reads YYNGEE. The CDR3 covers 14 residues. Here the CDR3 reads CASSVVSGANEQFF. The CDR3, as DNA: TGTGCCAGCAGCGTAGTGTCAGGGGCGAATGAGCAGTTCTTC.

This clonotype was picked up many times. The chain has TRBV5-1 and TRBJ2-4; D might be TRBD1 (6 bases). Germline CDR1 is SGHRS and CDR2 is YFSETQ. V was pared by 0 bases and J by 0 bases, with 13 bases between. This CDR3 region has 17 residues. CDR3 in DNA: TGCGCCAGCAGCTTGGTCTTCAGGGGTCCAGCCAAAAACATTCAGTACTTC. This gives the protein CASSLVFRGPAKNIQYF.

This clonotype has a count of ten or more. This sequence joins TRBV9 and TRBJ2-1, with TRBD2 matching over 9 bases. The CDR3 runs 15 residues. V shed 4 bases, J shed 2 bases, and the junction held 4 bases outside the gene matches. Per germline, CDR1 SGDLS and CDR2 YYNGEE. CDR3 sequence: CASSLSGGPYNEQFF. CDR3 coding DNA: TGTGCCAGCAGCCTTAGCGGGGGTCCCTACAATGAGCAGTTCTTC.

This clonotype has just a few counts. The rearrangement uses TRBV7-9 and TRBJ1-5; D is possibly TRBD1 (6 bases). V gave up 2 bases and J gave up 0 bases, with 8 bases separating them. The germline V gene encodes CDR1 SEHNR and CDR2 FQNEAQ (reference sequence). The CDR3 sequence is 15 residues long. CDR3 sequence (DNA): TGTGCCAGCAGCTTACCAGGGGATAGCAATCAGCCCCAGCATTTT. It specifies CASSLPGDSNQPQHF.

This clonotype came up a few times. The chain is built from TRBV15 and TRBJ1-1; the D is unclear. This CDR3 comprises 16 residues. CDR1 is LNHNV and CDR2 is YYDKDF in the germline V gene (reference sequence). The V gene lost 0 bases and the J gene lost 1 base, with 12 bases spanning the gap. The CDR3: CATSRDEGKGNTEAFF. The CDR3 coding sequence is TGTGCCACCAGCAGAGATGAAGGGAAGGGGAACACTGAAGCTTTCTTT.

This clonotype was observed a handful of times. The gene calls are TRBV6-2 or TRBV6-3 and TRBJ2-1; 7 bases align to TRBD1. This CDR3 comprises 15 residues. CDR1 is MNHEY and CDR2 is SVGEGT in the germline V gene. The J segment lost 0 bases and the V segment lost 4 bases, leaving 3 bases of the junction unmatched. CDR3 sequence reads: CASSSRDSSYNEQFF. CDR3 DNA sequence: TGTGCCAGCAGTTCCCGGGACAGCTCCTACAATGAGCAGTTCTTC.

This clonotype has only a few counts. The genes are TRBV5-6 and TRBJ2-5; no clear D. V lost 5 bases to trimming and J lost 5 bases, with 7 bases between them. CDR1 is SGHDT, CDR2 YYEEEE, per germline. This CDR3 comprises 11 residues. The CDR3 protein is CASSNWETQYF. CDR3 sequence (DNA): TGTGCCAGCAGTAACTGGGAGACCCAGTACTTC.

This chain uses TRBV12-3 or TRBV12-4 with TRBJ2-1; 10 nucleotides line up with TRBD2. The CDR3 totals 15 residues. V shed 3 bases, J shed 5 bases, and the junction held 4 bases outside the gene matches. The CDR3 loop reads CASSFPSGGHNEQFF. As DNA, the CDR3 is TGTGCCAGCAGTTTCCCTAGCGGGGGCCACAATGAGCAGTTCTTC.

This chain links TRBV20-1 with TRBJ2-1; 8 bases match TRBD1. This CDR3 comprises 15 residues. CDR1 is DFQATT and CDR2 is SNEGSKA in the germline V gene (reference sequence). V shed 3 bases and J 5 bases; nucleotides not matched to a gene: 9. CDR3 in DNA: TGCAGTGCTAGGCTCATAGGGGACAGGAACAATGAGCAGTTCTTC. Amino acid sequence: CSARLIGDRNNEQFF.

There are a few counts of this clonotype. This rearrangement joins TRBV5-1 to TRBJ2-7; 8 nucleotides agree with TRBD2. The CDR3 has 15 residues. The trim removed 6 bases at V and 0 bases at J, leaving 8 bases unmatched. Germline V lookup: CDR1 SGHRS, CDR2 YFSETQ. The CDR3 reads CASTLTGTSSYEQYF. The CDR3 nucleotides read TGCGCCAGCACACTTACCGGGACTAGCTCCTACGAGCAGTACTTC.

This clonotype was seen more than once but under ten times. V and J are TRBV12-3 or TRBV12-4 and TRBJ2-5, with 11 bases that match TRBD1. The CDR3 is 14 amino acids. With V trimmed by 5 bases and J by 5 bases, 4 bases remained unmatched. In DNA, the CDR3 is TGTGCCAGCAGTCAGGACAGGGGGCCGGAGACCCAGTACTTC. Translation gives CASSQDRGPETQYF.

This clonotype was found a few times. Here the CDR3 reads CSVSEDQETQYF. The CDR3 DNA reads as TGCAGCGTTTCGGAGGACCAAGAGACCCAGTACTTC. The V gene is TRBV29-1, the J gene TRBJ2-5, with a possible D match to TRBD2 (5 bases). The CDR3 runs 12 residues. Trimming shortened V by 5 bases and J by 0 bases, and 7 bases separated the two germline ends. Germline V gene sequence: CDR1 SQVTM, CDR2 ANQGSEA.

V and J are TRBV2 and TRBJ1-6; D is possibly TRBD1 (5 bases). Germline CDR1 is SNHLY and CDR2 is FYNNEI. This CDR3 region has 15 residues. V gave up 6 bases and J gave up 9 bases, with 18 bases separating them. CDR3 DNA: TGTGCCAGCAGAAACCCGAGGGGCCGGGGTTCACCCCTCCACTTT. This codes for CASRNPRGRGSPLHF.

This clonotype was found a few times. The gene calls are TRBV11-2 and TRBJ2-4; D possibly corresponds to TRBD2 (5 bases). The CDR3 spans 17 residues. Trimming took off 1 base at V and 0 bases at J, with 13 bases between the two ends. Germline V lookup: CDR1 SGHAT, CDR2 FQNNGV. The CDR3 DNA sequence: TGTGCCAGCAGCTTAGTGGTCTCTAGCTTAGCCAAAAACATTCAGTACTTC. Translation gives CASSLVVSSLAKNIQYF.